Listed below are T cell receptor beta chains from one sample, sequenced in a study of regulatory T cells in long-lasting Graves disease. TCRdb independently ran MiXCR on the multiplex PCR reads; one entry per CDR3 protein. The sample has 450,000 to 600,000 distinct CDR3 sequences, roughly 14% seen once. The data also belong to a second study, concerning T cells in Graves' hyperthyroidism and ophthalmopathy.

The sequenced sample was peripheral blood mononuclear cells (PBMCs), obtained at new diagnosis, from a patient treated with antithyroid drugs. These receptors all stem from a young man with Graves disease. The CDR3 runs from the conserved cysteine through the conserved F or W. Fields, in order: V gene, clone size, D gene, J gene, CDR3 protein, CDR3 DNA. A D gene is named only where the DNA matches it firmly. Size tells how often a clone was seen (once, few, many) or the class of an expanded clone, and some rows leave it out.

v_call: TRBV6-1; clone_size: many; d_call: TRBD1; j_call: TRBJ1-2; cdr3_aa: CARSTGGRYGYTF; cdr3_nt: TGTGCCAGATCGACAGGGGGAAGATATGGCTACACCTTC
v_call: TRBV7-9; clone_size: few; d_call: TRBD1; j_call: TRBJ1-2; cdr3_aa: CASSLSSGTGNGYTF; cdr3_nt: TGTGCCAGCAGCTTATCTTCCGGGACAGGGAATGGCTACACCTTC
v_call: TRBV9; clone_size: -; d_call: -; j_call: TRBJ2-1; cdr3_aa: CASSAGTVKNEQFF; cdr3_nt: TGTGCCAGCAGCGCGGGTACCGTCAAGAATGAGCAGTTCTTC
v_call: TRBV11-2; clone_size: many; d_call: -; j_call: TRBJ2-1; cdr3_aa: CASTSSAEQFF; cdr3_nt: TGTGCCTCCACGTCCTCCGCCGAGCAGTTCTTC
v_call: TRBV30; clone_size: many; d_call: TRBD2; j_call: TRBJ2-7; cdr3_aa: CAWREGLAYEQYF; cdr3_nt: TGTGCCTGGAGAGAGGGACTAGCCTACGAGCAGTACTTC
v_call: TRBV4-1; clone_size: -; d_call: -; j_call: TRBJ1-1; cdr3_aa: CASSQPYRVTEAFF; cdr3_nt: TGCGCCAGCAGCCAACCATACAGGGTCACTGAAGCTTTCTTT
v_call: TRBV20-1; clone_size: few; d_call: TRBD2; j_call: TRBJ2-2; cdr3_aa: CSAIIPGLAGATGELFF; cdr3_nt: TGCAGTGCCATTATACCGGGACTAGCGGGAGCCACCGGGGAGCTGTTTTTT
v_call: TRBV5-1; clone_size: few; d_call: -; j_call: TRBJ2-1; cdr3_aa: CASSLIYSTPYNEQFF; cdr3_nt: TGCGCCAGCAGCCTTATTTACTCCACCCCCTACAATGAGCAGTTCTTC
v_call: TRBV29-1; clone_size: many; d_call: -; j_call: TRBJ2-7; cdr3_aa: CSVEWAGSAYEQYF; cdr3_nt: TGCAGCGTTGAATGGGCAGGATCTGCCTACGAGCAGTACTTC
v_call: TRBV4-1; clone_size: many; d_call: -; j_call: TRBJ2-7; cdr3_aa: CASSQVGGGALEQYF; cdr3_nt: TGCGCCAGCAGCCAAGTCGGTGGAGGGGCCCTCGAGCAGTACTTC